This entry describes one T cell receptor beta chain. What it binds is not known. These data belong to a study of regulatory T cells in long-lasting Graves disease. Whole-study context: Positivity for TSH receptor antibodies plus over 5 years of antithyroid drugs meant persistent Graves' disease. Overall study findings and caveats: TCR diversity was lower in persistent than newly diagnosed Graves' disease.

V lost 5 bases and J lost 5; bases outside the gene matches: 4. The CDR3 has 14 amino acids. Germline CDR1 is MNHEY and CDR2 is SMNVEV (reference sequence). Assembly of TCR beta libraries relied on iRepertoire HTBI primers together with Arm-PCR of CDR3 regions. TCRdb recomputed calls from the multiplex PCR reads with MiXCR, one row per CDR3 protein. This table holds more than 300,000 distinct CDR3 sequences, about 23% found once. Time point here: persistent/refractory GD, antithyroid drugs over 5 years with positive TRAb. Generation of the TCR library employed RNA extracted from PBMCs. This clonotype originated in a woman between 40 and 50 years old with Graves disease. The genes are TRBV27 and TRBJ1-4; 8 nucleotides line up with TRBD1. The sequences come from peripheral blood mononuclear cells (PBMCs), collected when the disease was refractory, from a patient treated with antithyroid drugs. The CDR3 DNA reads as TGTGCCAGCAGTAGGACAGGGACCAATGAAAAACTGTTTTTT. Its translation: CASSRTGTNEKLFF.